The present T cell receptor beta chain was sequenced within a study of T cells in Graves' hyperthyroidism and ophthalmopathy. Study summary: The blood sample was taken at first diagnosis, before treatment began.

CDR1 and CDR2 from the germline V gene are LNHNV and YYDKDF (reference sequence). With 0 bases removed from V and 5 bases from J, the gap between germline ends came to 13 bases. This CDR3 spans 15 amino acids. From RNA transcripts, TCR beta CDR3 regions were amplified. In the first-round RT-PCR of the TCR CDR3, the HTBI primer set was used. TCRdb re-derived calls from the multiplex PCR reads in MiXCR, one entry per CDR3 protein. The sample lists 750,000 to 950,000 distinct CDR3 sequences, approximately 40% occurring once. Subjects aged 18 to 65 presented with newly diagnosed hyperthyroidism of less than 2 months' duration. Study-level findings and limits: Clonotypes that were expanded in thyroid above 0.001 mostly appeared in blood too.

There are a few counts of this clonotype. Its specificity is unknown. The material sequenced was blood. The sequence was obtained from a young man with Graves' hyperthyroidism. The chain couples TRBV15 to TRBJ2-5; no clear D. In DNA form, the CDR3 reads TGTGCCACCAGCAGAGAACTGCGTTTAGGGGAGACCCAGTACTTC. As protein: CATSRELRLGETQYF.